The sequence of this TCR beta chain was determined in a study of blood T cell repertoires in COVID-19. Study overall: Acute and convalescent COVID-19 specimens originated in the United States, Italy and Spain. T cells, B-cell-depleted T cells, or PBMCs supplied cDNA or gDNA.

Trimming left V 5 bases short and J 1 base short, with 11 bases between. The germline gives CDR1 MDHEN, CDR2 SYDVKM. The CDR3 is made up of 14 amino acids. Authors' analysis steps: Researchers report that nucleated cell counts were estimated from reference gene primer amplification. The repertoire was sequenced with immunoSEQ multiplex PCR; TCRdb's copy has only in-frame clones and lacks some. The V and J calls and clone size come from that table; D and trimming were worked out from the DNA. Of roughly 190,000 clones listed, roughly four fifths are singletons. Source material: peripheral blood. The chain couples TRBV28 to TRBJ1-1; D may be TRBD1 (5 bases). This clonotype originated in a woman aged 35 to 49 with acute or convalescent COVID-19. CDR3: CASSAGTTNTEAFF. CDR3 sequence (DNA): TGTGCCAGCAGTGCCGGGACTACGAACACTGAAGCTTTCTTT.